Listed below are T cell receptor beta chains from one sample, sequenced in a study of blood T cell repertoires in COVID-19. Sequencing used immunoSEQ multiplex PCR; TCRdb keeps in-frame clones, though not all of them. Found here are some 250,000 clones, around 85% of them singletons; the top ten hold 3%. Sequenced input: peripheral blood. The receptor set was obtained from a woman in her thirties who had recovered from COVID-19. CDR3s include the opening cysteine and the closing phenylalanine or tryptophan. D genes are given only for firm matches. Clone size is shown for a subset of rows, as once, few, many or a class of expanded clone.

CASSQEGDGREAFF,TGCGCCAGCAGCCAAGAAGGAGACGGTCGGGAAGCTTTCTTT,TRBJ1-1,NA,TRBV4-1,NA
CASSGKSGGTEKLFF,TGTGCCAGCAGCGGCAAGTCAGGGGGAACCGAAAAACTGTTTTTT,TRBJ1-4,TRBD1,TRBV9,NA
CASSQEGQGAYEQYF,TGCGCCAGCAGCCAAGAGGGACAGGGGGCTTACGAGCAGTACTTC,TRBJ2-7,TRBD1,TRBV4-3,NA
CASRPKRGGLETQYF,TGTGCCAGCAGGCCCAAGAGGGGGGGCTTAGAGACCCAGTACTTC,TRBJ2-5,NA,TRBV6-5,NA
CASSEAPGEHGYTF,TGTGCCAGCAGTGAAGCGCCAGGGGAGCACGGCTACACCTTC,TRBJ1-2,NA,TRBV2,NA
CASRGGRAEAFF,TGTGCCAGCAGAGGGGGGAGGGCGGAAGCTTTCTTT,TRBJ1-1,NA,TRBV25-1,NA
CSVDREIPHEQFF,TGCAGCGTTGACCGGGAAATCCCCCATGAGCAGTTCTTC,TRBJ2-1,NA,TRBV29-1,NA
CSVSHGSTEAFF,TGCAGCGTTAGCCATGGGAGCACTGAAGCTTTCTTT,TRBJ1-1,NA,TRBV29-1,NA
CASSLGTSTDTQYF,TGCGCCAGCAGCTTGGGGACTAGCACAGATACGCAGTATTTT,TRBJ2-3,NA,TRBV5-1,NA
CASSLTGVSYNEQFF,TGCGCCAGCAGCTTGACAGGGGTATCCTACAATGAGCAGTTCTTC,TRBJ2-1,TRBD1,TRBV5-1,NA
CASSLTSQDTGELFF,TGTGCCAGCAGCTTAACGTCGCAGGACACCGGGGAGCTGTTTTTT,TRBJ2-2,NA,TRBV7-3,NA
CASSIGGKSNQPQHF,TGTGCCAGTAGTATAGGCGGTAAGAGCAATCAGCCCCAGCATTTT,TRBJ1-5,NA,TRBV19,NA
CASSDTQGSGNEKLFF,TGCGCCAGCAGCGACACACAGGGGAGTGGTAATGAAAAACTGTTTTTT,TRBJ1-4,TRBD1,TRBV5-1,once
CASSLYRGYGYTF,TGTGCCAGCAGCTTATACAGGGGATATGGCTACACCTTC,TRBJ1-2,TRBD1,TRBV7-9,NA
CASSSQGTIYGYTF,TGTGCCAGCAGTTCCCAGGGAACTATCTATGGCTACACCTTC,TRBJ1-2,NA,TRBV7-9,NA
CASSLGGGGAVGTQYF,TGTGCCAGCAGCCTCGGGGGCGGGGGGGCCGTAGGGACCCAGTACTTC,TRBJ2-5,TRBD2,TRBV5-4,few
CASSPGGTQGYEQYF,TGTGCCAGCTCTCCTGGGGGGACCCAAGGCTACGAGCAGTACTTC,TRBJ2-7,NA,TRBV18,NA
CASGLTGVYQETQYF,TGTGCTAGTGGTTTGACGGGGGTGTACCAAGAGACCCAGTACTTC,TRBJ2-5,NA,TRBV12-5,once
CASSHEPGLANREQFF,TGCGCCAGCAGCCACGAACCGGGACTAGCGAACCGGGAGCAGTTCTTC,TRBJ2-1,TRBD2,TRBV4-1,NA
CASSPSGGTQYF,TGTGCCAGCAGTCCCAGCGGTGGGACCCAGTACTTC,TRBJ2-5,NA,TRBV6-5,few
CASSSSGGTDTQYF,TGCGCCAGCAGCTCAAGCGGGGGCACAGATACGCAGTATTTT,TRBJ2-3,TRBD2,TRBV5-1,NA
CASSLHVESDTQYF,TGTGCCAGCAGCTTACACGTCGAGTCAGATACGCAGTATTTT,TRBJ2-3,NA,TRBV7-7,NA
CARSPAGPGDTQYF,TGTGCCAGAAGCCCCGCGGGACCCGGGGATACGCAGTATTTT,TRBJ2-3,NA,TRBV7-5,NA
CASSQPGTSGGVTQYF,TGTGCCAGCAGCCAACCCGGGACTAGCGGGGGGGTGACCCAGTACTTC,TRBJ2-5,TRBD2,TRBV3-1/TRBV3-2,once
CASSLVGGLSYEQYF,TGTGCCAGCAGTTTGGTAGGCGGCCTCTCCTACGAGCAGTACTTC,TRBJ2-7,NA,TRBV28,NA
CASSTKAGEAYEQYF,TGTGCCAGCAGCACAAAAGCGGGGGAAGCCTACGAGCAGTACTTC,TRBJ2-7,TRBD2,TRBV7-2,NA
CASIPQGARPYEQYF,TGTGCCAGCATACCACAGGGGGCGAGGCCCTACGAGCAGTACTTC,TRBJ2-7,NA,TRBV21-1,NA
CASSTRDFQETQYF,TGCGCCAGCAGCACGCGGGACTTCCAAGAGACCCAGTACTTC,TRBJ2-5,NA,TRBV5-1,NA